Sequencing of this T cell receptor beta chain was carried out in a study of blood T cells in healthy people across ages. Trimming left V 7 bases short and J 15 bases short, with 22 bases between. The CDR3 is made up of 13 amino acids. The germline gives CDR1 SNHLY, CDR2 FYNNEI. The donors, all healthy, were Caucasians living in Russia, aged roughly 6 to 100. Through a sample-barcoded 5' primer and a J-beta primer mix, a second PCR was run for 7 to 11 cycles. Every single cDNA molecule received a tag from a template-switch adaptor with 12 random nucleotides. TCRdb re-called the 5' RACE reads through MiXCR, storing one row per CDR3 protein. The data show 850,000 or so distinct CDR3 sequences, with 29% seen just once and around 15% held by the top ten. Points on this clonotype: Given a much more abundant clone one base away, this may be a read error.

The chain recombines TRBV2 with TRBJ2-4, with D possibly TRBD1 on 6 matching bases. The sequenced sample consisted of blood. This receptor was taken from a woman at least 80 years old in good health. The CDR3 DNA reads TGTGCCAGCAAACGTGGACAGTGGGACGAGCGGTACTTC. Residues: CASKRGQWDERYF.